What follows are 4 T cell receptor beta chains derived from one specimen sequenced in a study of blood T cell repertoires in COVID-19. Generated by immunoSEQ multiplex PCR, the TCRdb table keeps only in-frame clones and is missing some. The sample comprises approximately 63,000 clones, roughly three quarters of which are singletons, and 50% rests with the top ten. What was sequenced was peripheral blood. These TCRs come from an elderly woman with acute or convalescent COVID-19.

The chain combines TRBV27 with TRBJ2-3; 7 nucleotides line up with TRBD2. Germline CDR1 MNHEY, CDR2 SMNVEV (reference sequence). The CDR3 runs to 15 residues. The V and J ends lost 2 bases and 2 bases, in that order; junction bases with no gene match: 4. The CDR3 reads CASSLRGRATDTQYF. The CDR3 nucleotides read TGTGCCAGCAGTTTAAGAGGGAGGGCCACAGATACGCAGTATTTT.

The DNA for the CDR3 is TGCAGCGTTGGCGCAGGGGAGGGTGAAGCTTTCTTT. Its protein product is CSVGAGEGEAFF. The chain links TRBV29-1 to TRBJ1-1; D possibly corresponds to TRBD1 (6 bases). Trimming stripped 4 bases from V and 7 bases from J, with 13 bases between. The CDR3 is made up of 12 amino acids. The germline V gene encodes CDR1 SQVTM and CDR2 ANQGSEA.

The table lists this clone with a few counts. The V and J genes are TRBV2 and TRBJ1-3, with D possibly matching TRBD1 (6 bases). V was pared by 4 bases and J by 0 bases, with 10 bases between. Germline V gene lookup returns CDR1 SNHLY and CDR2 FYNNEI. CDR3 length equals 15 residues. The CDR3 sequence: CASSGGQSSGNTIYF. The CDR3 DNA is TGTGCCAGCAGTGGGGGGCAGTCCTCTGGAAACACCATATATTTT.

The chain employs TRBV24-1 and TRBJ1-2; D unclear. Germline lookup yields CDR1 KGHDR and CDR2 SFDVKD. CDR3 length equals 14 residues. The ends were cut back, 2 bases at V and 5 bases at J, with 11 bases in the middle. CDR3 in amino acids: CATSDSYPGYGYTF. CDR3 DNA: TGTGCCACCAGTGATTCATATCCCGGGTATGGCTACACCTTC.